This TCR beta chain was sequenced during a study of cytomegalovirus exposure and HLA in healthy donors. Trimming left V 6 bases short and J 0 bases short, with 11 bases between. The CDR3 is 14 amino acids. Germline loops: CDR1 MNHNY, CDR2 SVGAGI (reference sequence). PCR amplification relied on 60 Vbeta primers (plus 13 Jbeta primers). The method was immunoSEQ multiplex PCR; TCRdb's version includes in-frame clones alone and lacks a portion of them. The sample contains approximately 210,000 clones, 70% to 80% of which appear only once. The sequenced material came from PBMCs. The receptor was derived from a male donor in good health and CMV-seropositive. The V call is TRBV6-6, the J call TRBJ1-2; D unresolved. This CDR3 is CASSRHNSNYGYTF. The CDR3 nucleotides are TGTGCCAGCAGCCGACACAACTCTAACTATGGCTACACCTTC.